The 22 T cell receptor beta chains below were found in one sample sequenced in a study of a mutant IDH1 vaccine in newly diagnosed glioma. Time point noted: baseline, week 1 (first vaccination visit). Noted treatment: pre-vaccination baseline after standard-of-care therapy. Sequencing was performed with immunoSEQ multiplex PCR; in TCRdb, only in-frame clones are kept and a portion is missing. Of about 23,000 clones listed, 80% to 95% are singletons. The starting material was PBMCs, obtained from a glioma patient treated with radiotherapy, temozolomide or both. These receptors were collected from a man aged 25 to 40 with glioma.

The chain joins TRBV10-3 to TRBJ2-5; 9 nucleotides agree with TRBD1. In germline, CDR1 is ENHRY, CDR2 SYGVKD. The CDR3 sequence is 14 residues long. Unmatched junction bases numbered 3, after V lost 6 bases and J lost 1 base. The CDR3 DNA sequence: TGTGCCATCAGGGGACAGGGAACCCAAGAGACCCAGTACTTC. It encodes CAIRGQGTQETQYF.

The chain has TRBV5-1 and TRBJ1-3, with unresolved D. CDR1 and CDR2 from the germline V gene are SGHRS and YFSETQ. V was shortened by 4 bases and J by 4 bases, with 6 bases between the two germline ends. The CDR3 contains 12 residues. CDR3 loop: CASSLLGNTIYF. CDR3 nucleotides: TGCGCCAGCAGCCTCCTGGGAAACACCATATATTTT.

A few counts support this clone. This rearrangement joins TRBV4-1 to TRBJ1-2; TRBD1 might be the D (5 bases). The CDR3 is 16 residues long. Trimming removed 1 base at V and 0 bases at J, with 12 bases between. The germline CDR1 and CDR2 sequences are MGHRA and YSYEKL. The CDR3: CASSQVWGGSNYGYTF. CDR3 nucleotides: TGCGCCAGCAGCCAAGTTTGGGGGGGGTCTAACTATGGCTACACCTTC.

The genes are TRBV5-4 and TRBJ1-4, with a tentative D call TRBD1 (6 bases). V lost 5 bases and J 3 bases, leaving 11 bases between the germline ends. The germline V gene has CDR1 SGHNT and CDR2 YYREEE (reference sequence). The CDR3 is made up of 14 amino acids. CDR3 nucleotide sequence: TGTGCCAGCAGGTTACAGGGAGCTAATGAAAAACTGTTTTTT. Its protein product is CASRLQGANEKLFF.

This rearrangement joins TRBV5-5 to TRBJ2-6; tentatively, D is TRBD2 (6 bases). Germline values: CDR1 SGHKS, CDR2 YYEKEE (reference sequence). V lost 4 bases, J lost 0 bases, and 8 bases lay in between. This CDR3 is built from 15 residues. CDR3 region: CASSVGGSGANVLTF. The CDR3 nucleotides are TGTGCCAGCAGCGTGGGAGGCTCTGGGGCCAACGTCCTGACTTTC.

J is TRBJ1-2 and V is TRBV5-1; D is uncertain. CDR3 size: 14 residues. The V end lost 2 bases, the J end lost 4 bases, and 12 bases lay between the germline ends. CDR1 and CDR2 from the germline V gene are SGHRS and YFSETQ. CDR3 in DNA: TGCGCCAGCAGCTTCGAGGGAACTACCTATGGCTACACCTTC. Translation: CASSFEGTTYGYTF.

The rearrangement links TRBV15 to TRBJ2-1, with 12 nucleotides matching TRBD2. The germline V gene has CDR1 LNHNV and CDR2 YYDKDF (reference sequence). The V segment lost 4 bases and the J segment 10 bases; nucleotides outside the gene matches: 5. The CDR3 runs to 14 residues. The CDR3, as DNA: TGTGCCACCAGCACCCGGACTAGCGGGAAAGAGCAGTTCTTC. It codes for CATSTRTSGKEQFF.

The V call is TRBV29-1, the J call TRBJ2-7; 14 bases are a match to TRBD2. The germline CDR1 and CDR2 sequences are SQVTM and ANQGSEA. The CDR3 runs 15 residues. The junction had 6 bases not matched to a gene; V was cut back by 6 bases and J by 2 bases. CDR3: CSVKGTSGGPYEQYF. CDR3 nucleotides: TGCAGCGTAAAAGGGACTAGCGGGGGTCCCTACGAGCAGTACTTC.

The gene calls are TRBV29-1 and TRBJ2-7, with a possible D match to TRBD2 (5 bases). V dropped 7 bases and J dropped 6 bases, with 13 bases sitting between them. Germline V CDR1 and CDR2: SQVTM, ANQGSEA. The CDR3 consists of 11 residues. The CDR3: CSGSWTGEQYF. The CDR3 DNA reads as TGCAGCGGATCTTGGACTGGCGAGCAGTACTTC.

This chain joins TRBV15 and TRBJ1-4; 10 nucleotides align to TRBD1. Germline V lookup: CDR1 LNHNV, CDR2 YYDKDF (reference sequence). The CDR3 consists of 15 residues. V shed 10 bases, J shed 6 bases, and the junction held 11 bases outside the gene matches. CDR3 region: CAISYRTGGDEKLFF. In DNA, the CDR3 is TGTGCCATCTCCTACAGGACAGGGGGTGATGAAAAACTGTTTTTT. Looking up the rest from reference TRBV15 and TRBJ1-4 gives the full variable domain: DAMVIQNPRYQVTQFGKPVTLSCSQTLNHNVMYWYQQKSSQAPKLLFHYYDKDFNNEADTPDNFQSRRPNTSFCFLDIRSPGLGDTAMYLCAISYRTGGDEKLFFGSGTQLSVL.

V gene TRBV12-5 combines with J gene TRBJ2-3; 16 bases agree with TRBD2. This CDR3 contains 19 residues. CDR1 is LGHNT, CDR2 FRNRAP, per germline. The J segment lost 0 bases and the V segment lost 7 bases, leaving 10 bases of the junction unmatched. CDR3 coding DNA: TGTGCTAGTGCCAGACCGGGACTAGCGGGAGGGCCCAGCACAGATACGCAGTATTTT. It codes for CASARPGLAGGPSTDTQYF.

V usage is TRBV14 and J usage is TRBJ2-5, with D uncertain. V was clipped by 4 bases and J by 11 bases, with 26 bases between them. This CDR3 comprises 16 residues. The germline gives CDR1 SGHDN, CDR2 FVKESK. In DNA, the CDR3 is TGTGCCAGCAGCCCAACTTCGAACTATCATATAACGGAGCAGTACTTC. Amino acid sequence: CASSPTSNYHITEQYF.

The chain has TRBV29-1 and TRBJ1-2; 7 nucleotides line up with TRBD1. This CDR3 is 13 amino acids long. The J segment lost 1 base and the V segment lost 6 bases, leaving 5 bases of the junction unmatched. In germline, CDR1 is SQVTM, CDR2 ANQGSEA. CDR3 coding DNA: TGCAGCGTACGGACAGGCGTTAACTATGGCTACACCTTC. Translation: CSVRTGVNYGYTF.

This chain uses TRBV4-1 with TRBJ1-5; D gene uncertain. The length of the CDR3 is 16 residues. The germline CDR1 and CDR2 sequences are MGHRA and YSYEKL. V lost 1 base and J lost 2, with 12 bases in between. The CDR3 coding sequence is TGCGCCAGCAGCCAAGTGCGGGCCGTGGGCAATCAGCCCCAGCATTTT. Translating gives CASSQVRAVGNQPQHF.

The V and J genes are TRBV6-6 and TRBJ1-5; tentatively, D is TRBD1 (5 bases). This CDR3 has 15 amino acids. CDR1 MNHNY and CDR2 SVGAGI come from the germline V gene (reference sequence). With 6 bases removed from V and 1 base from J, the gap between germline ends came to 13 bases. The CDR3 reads CASSTGTTSNQPQHF. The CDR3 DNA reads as TGTGCCAGCAGCACCGGGACGACGAGCAATCAGCCCCAGCATTTT.

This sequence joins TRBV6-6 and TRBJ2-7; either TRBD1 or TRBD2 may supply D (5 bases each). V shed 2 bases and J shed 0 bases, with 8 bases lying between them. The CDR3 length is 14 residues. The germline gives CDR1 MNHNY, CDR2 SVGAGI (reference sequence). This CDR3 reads CASSYGTLSYEQYF. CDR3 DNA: TGTGCCAGCAGTTACGGGACCCTCTCCTACGAGCAGTACTTC.

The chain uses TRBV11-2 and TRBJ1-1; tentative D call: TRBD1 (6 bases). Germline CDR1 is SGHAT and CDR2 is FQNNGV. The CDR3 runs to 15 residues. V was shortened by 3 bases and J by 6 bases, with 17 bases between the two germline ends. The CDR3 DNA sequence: TGTGCCAGCAGCTTGCGCAGGGGAAGGGAGGCTGAAGCTTTCTTT. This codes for CASSLRRGREAEAFF. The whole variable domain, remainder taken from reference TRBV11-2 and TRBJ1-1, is EAGVAQSPRYKIIEKRQSVAFWCNPISGHATLYWYQQILGQGPKLLIQFQNNGVVDDSQLPKDRFSAERLKGVDSTLKIQPAKLEDSAVYLCASSLRRGREAEAFFGQGTRLTVV.

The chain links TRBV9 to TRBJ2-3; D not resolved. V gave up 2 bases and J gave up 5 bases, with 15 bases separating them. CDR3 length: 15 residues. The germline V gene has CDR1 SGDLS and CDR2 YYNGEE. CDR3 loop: CASSVQTFSRDTQYF. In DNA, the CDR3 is TGTGCCAGCAGCGTGCAGACCTTCTCCAGAGATACGCAGTATTTT.

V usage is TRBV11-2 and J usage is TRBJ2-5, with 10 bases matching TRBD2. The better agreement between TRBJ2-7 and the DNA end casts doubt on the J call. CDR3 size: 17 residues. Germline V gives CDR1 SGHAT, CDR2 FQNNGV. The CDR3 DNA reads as TGTGCCAGCAGCTTAGCAGCGGGAGGGAGACGGACCTACGAGCAGTACTTC. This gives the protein CASSLAAGGRRTYEQYF.

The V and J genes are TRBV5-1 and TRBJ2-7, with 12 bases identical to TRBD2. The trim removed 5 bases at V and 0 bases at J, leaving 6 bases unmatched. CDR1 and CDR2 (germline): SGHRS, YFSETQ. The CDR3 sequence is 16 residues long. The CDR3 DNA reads TGCGCCAGCAGTCCTCAACTAGCGGGAGGCTCCTACGAGCAGTACTTC. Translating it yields CASSPQLAGGSYEQYF.

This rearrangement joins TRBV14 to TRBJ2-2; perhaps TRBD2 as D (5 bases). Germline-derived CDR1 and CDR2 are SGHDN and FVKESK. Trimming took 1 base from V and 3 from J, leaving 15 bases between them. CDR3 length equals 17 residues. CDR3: CASSQAAPPGYTGELFF. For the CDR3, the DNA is TGTGCCAGCAGCCAAGCCGCCCCCCCGGGATACACCGGGGAGCTGTTTTTT. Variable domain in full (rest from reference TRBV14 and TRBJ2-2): EAGVTQFPSHSVIEKGQTVTLRCDPISGHDNLYWYRRVMGKEIKFLLHFVKESKQDESGMPNNRFLAERTGGTYSTLKVQPAELEDSGVYFCASSQAAPPGYTGELFFGEGSRLTVL.

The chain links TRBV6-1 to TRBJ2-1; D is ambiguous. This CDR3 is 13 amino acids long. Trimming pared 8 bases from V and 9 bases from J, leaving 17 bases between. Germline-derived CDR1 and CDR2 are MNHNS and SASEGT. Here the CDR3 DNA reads TGTGCCAGCTATGCGTGGGCGAGGAGTGAGCAGTTCTTC. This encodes CASYAWARSEQFF.